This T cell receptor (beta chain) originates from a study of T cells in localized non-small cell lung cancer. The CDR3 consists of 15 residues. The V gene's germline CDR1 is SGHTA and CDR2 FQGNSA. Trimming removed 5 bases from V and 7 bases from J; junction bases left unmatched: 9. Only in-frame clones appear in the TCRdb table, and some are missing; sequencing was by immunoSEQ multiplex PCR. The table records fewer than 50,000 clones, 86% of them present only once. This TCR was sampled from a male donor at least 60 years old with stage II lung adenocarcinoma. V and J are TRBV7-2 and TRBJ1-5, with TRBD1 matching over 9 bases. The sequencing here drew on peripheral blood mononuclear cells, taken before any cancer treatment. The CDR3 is CASSPGTGIGQPQHF. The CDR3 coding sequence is TGTGCCAGCAGCCCCGGGACAGGGATTGGACAGCCCCAGCATTTT.